The 4 T cell receptor beta chains in this list originate from one sample, sequenced in a study of T cell repertoires in cytomegalovirus infection (dated by TCRdb to between 2018 and 2020). Read against the paper, the sample's treatment or condition label means: in vitro stimulation with specific CMV peptide epitopes to enrich CMV-specific T cells. These reads were obtained on an Illumina HiSeq 1500. The raw public reads went through TCRdb reprocessing: fastp at Q25, MiXCR clone calling, in-frame beta chains kept. Rows with a matching CDR3 protein are joined into one entry that keeps the most common DNA and genes. This sample is represented by some 940,000 distinct CDR3 sequences; 25% to 40% of them were singletons. The top ten hold under 15% of the sample. Antigen specificity for these receptors is unknown. The source material was cultured CD8+ T cells from PBMCs, sampled from culture after CMV antigen stimulation. The receptors were gathered from a human donor in good health (CMV status not recorded). Some clones in this sample may be carry-over from other donors' samples.

The chain employs TRBV28 and TRBJ2-5; D call uncertain. The ends were cut back, 6 bases at V and 13 bases at J, with 12 bases in the middle. The CDR3 length is 10 residues. Germline V gene sequence: CDR1 MDHEN, CDR2 SYDVKM. The CDR3 here is CASSGPSAYF. The DNA for the CDR3 is TGTGCCAGCAGCGGGCCTTCCGCGTACTTC. Looking up the rest from reference TRBV28 and TRBJ2-5 gives the full variable domain: DVKVTQSSRYLVKRTGEKVFLECVQDMDHENMFWYRQDPGLGLRLIYFSYDVKMKEKGDIPEGYSVSREKKERFSLILESASTNQTSMYLCASSGPSAYFGPGTRLLVL.

This rearrangement joins TRBV18 to TRBJ1-6; no clear D gene. Per germline, CDR1 KGHSH and CDR2 LQKENI. Trimming cost V 2 bases and J 5 bases, with 10 bases left between them. This CDR3 comprises 15 residues. Here the CDR3 reads CASSPSTAHNSPLHF. CDR3 bases: TGTGCCAGCTCACCATCTACAGCCCATAATTCACCCCTCCACTTT.

In its sample, this clonotype was seen many times. This chain uses TRBV7-6 with TRBJ1-1, with D perhaps matching TRBD1 (6 bases). Germline V gives CDR1 SGHVS, CDR2 FNYEAQ. This CDR3 is built from 17 residues. V lost 0 bases to trimming and J lost 1 base, with 15 bases between them. DNA of the CDR3: TGTGCCAGCAGCTTAGCTTTGAGGGGACACCGGAACACTGAAGCTTTCTTT. Its protein is CASSLALRGHRNTEAFF.

The sample holds many counts of this clonotype. The chain has TRBV7-6 and TRBJ2-1; a possible D gene is TRBD2 (7 bases). The CDR3 spans 15 residues. With 6 bases removed from V and 15 bases from J, the gap between germline ends came to 27 bases. CDR1 SGHVS and CDR2 FNYEAQ come from the germline V gene. The DNA of the CDR3 is TGTGCCAGCAGTCCCTCAATTAAAGGGGGGGGGAGCATGTTCTTC. It translates to CASSPSIKGGGSMFF.